The clone carrying this TCR beta chain was detected a few times. Antigen specificity is unknown. CDR3 length: 14 residues. In germline, CDR1 is SGHVS, CDR2 FQNEAQ. Trimming at V came to 6 bases and at J to 8 bases, leaving 9 bases not matched to a gene. MiXCR was run by TCRdb on the reads, yielding one entry per CDR3 protein. The table has 650,000 to 900,000 distinct CDR3 sequences, 30% to 35% seen once. The data were taken from a study of T cell repertoires in cytomegalovirus infection. This chain uses TRBV7-8 with TRBJ2-1, with TRBD1 matching 8 bases. Specimen: cultured CD8+ T cells from PBMCs, collected from culture after CMV antigen stimulation. The origin of this receptor is a human donor in good health (CMV status not recorded). Some clones in this sample may be carry-over from other donors' samples. Here the CDR3 reads CASRLGQGLHEQFF. DNA for the CDR3: TGTGCCAGCAGGCTAGGACAGGGTTTGCATGAGCAGTTCTTC.